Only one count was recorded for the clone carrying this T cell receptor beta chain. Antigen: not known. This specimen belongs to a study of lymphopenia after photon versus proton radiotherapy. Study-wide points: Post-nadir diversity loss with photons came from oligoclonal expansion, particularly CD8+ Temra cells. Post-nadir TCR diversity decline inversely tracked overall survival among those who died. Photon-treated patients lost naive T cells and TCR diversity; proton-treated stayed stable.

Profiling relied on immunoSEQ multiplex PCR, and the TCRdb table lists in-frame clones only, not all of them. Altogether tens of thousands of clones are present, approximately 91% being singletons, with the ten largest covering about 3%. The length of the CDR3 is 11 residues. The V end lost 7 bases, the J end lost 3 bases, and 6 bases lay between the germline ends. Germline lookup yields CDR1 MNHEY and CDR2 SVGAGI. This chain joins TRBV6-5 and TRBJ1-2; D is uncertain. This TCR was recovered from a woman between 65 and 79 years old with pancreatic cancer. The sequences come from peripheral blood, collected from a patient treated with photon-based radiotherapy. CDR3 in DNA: TGTGCCAGCAAAAACTACTATGGCTACACCTTC. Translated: CASKNYYGYTF.